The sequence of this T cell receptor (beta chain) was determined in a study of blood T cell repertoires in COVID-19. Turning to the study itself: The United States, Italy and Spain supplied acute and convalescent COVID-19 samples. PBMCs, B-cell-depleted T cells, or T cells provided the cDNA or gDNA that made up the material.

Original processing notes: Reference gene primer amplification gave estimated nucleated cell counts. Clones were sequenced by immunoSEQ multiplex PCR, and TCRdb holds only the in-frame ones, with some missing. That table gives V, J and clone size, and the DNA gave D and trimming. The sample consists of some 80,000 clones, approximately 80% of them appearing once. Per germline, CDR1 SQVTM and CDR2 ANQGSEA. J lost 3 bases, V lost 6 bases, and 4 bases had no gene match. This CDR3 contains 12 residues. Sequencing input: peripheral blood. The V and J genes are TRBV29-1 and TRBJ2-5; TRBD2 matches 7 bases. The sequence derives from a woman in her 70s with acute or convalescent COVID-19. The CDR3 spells CSVGTIKETQYF. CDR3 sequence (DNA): TGCAGCGTGGGGACTATAAAAGAGACCCAGTACTTC. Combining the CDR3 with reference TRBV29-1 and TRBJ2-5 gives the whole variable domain SAVISQKPSRDICQRGTSLTIQCQVDSQVTMMFWYRQQPGQSLTLIATANQGSEATYESGFVIDKFPISRPNLTFSTLTVSNMSPEDSSIYLCSVGTIKETQYFGPGTRLLVL.